A selection of T cell receptor beta chains follows, all from one sample in a study of T-cell memory formation after mild COVID-19. TCRdb re-called the 5' RACE reads with MiXCR, one entry per CDR3 protein. The sample contains a few hundred thousand distinct CDR3 sequences, around 20% of which appear only once. The sequencing input was PBMCs or a T cell subset sorted from them (not recorded which). These receptors all stem from an adult woman who had mild COVID-19 (a few samples of this study predate the infection). Cell type and time point are not known. Both conserved end residues are part of each CDR3. The D gene is left open where the match is weak. Size is omitted from some rows. Given values are once, few, many or a class for expanded clones.

CDR3nt: TGTGCCAGCGCGGGACTAGCGGGAGAAGAGACCCAGTACTTC; CDR3aa: CASAGLAGEETQYF; d_gene: TRBD2; abundance: few; v_gene: TRBV12-3/TRBV12-4; j_gene: TRBJ2-5
CDR3nt: TGTGCCAGCAGCTTTGGGAGGACAGGTTCGAGGGATGAGCAGTTCTTC; CDR3aa: CASSFGRTGSRDEQFF; d_gene: -; abundance: many; v_gene: TRBV7-9; j_gene: TRBJ2-1
CDR3nt: TGTGCCAGCAGCTTAGCGGGACGCCTGGGTTGGGATGAGCAGTTCTTC; CDR3aa: CASSLAGRLGWDEQFF; d_gene: -; abundance: few; v_gene: TRBV7-8; j_gene: TRBJ2-1
CDR3nt: TGTGCCAGCAGCTTTAGCGGACTCACAGATACGCAGTATTTT; CDR3aa: CASSFSGLTDTQYF; d_gene: -; abundance: few; v_gene: TRBV7-2; j_gene: TRBJ2-3
CDR3nt: TGTGCCAGCAGATTGGACAGGGCGGGCACCTTC; CDR3aa: CASRLDRAGTF; d_gene: TRBD1; abundance: few; v_gene: TRBV7-2; j_gene: TRBJ1-2
CDR3nt: TGTGCCAGCACGTCGCTAGCGGGGGTCTCCTACGAGCAGTACTTC; CDR3aa: CASTSLAGVSYEQYF; d_gene: -; abundance: -; v_gene: TRBV21-1; j_gene: TRBJ2-7
CDR3nt: TGTGCCAGCAGTCTCCGGGTGAGAGGCTCCTACGAGCAGTACTTC; CDR3aa: CASSLRVRGSYEQYF; d_gene: -; abundance: -; v_gene: TRBV28; j_gene: TRBJ2-7
CDR3nt: TGTGCCAGCAGTTATTCCGGGACAGTGGGCTACACCTTC; CDR3aa: CASSYSGTVGYTF; d_gene: TRBD1; abundance: -; v_gene: TRBV12-3/TRBV12-4; j_gene: TRBJ1-2
CDR3nt: TGTGCCAGCAGTTACGAGGGAGCGGGCGAGCAGTACTTC; CDR3aa: CASSYEGAGEQYF; d_gene: -; abundance: many; v_gene: TRBV6-5; j_gene: TRBJ2-7
CDR3nt: TGTGCCAGCAGACGGACTAGCGGGAGCAATGAGCAGTTCTTC; CDR3aa: CASRRTSGSNEQFF; d_gene: TRBD2; abundance: -; v_gene: TRBV27; j_gene: TRBJ2-1
CDR3nt: TGTGCCAGCAGCTTAGCGCGGGGCCCCCACGAGCAGTACTTC; CDR3aa: CASSLARGPHEQYF; d_gene: -; abundance: -; v_gene: TRBV11-1; j_gene: TRBJ2-7
CDR3nt: TGTGCCAGCAGTTACTTACAGGGGGGCACTGAAGCTTTCTTT; CDR3aa: CASSYLQGGTEAFF; d_gene: TRBD1; abundance: few; v_gene: TRBV6-5; j_gene: TRBJ1-1
CDR3nt: TGCGCCAGCAGCTCCGGACAGGGGAAGGATGAGCAGTTCTTC; CDR3aa: CASSSGQGKDEQFF; d_gene: TRBD1; abundance: few; v_gene: TRBV5-1; j_gene: TRBJ2-1
CDR3nt: TGTGCCAGCAGCTCTAAAGGACTAGCGGGGTACCAAGAGACCCAGTACTTC; CDR3aa: CASSSKGLAGYQETQYF; d_gene: TRBD2; abundance: -; v_gene: TRBV13; j_gene: TRBJ2-5
CDR3nt: TGTGCCAGCAGCTTAGACCCCACCTCACTGCAAGATACGCAGTATTTT; CDR3aa: CASSLDPTSLQDTQYF; d_gene: -; abundance: few; v_gene: TRBV11-2; j_gene: TRBJ2-3
CDR3nt: TGTGCCAGCAGCAAGCCCGACAGGGACTACGAGCAGTACTTC; CDR3aa: CASSKPDRDYEQYF; d_gene: -; abundance: -; v_gene: TRBV21-1; j_gene: TRBJ2-7
CDR3nt: TGTGCCAGCAGCCAAGATGGCTACACCTTC; CDR3aa: CASSQDGYTF; d_gene: -; abundance: -; v_gene: TRBV6-6; j_gene: TRBJ1-2